This T cell receptor (beta chain) was found in a study of OX40 agonist ivuxolimab in advanced cancers. Study summary: Approximately 41% of patients had received prior checkpoint inhibitor therapy.

In regard to this clone: Its matching antigen is unknown.

General study points: A proportion of nonresponders additionally exhibited low normalized T-cell clonal expansion. The study found among the lowest clonal expansion in partial responders at 0.1-3.0 mg/kg.

The CDR3 is 11 amino acids. Germline CDR1 reads DFQATT; CDR2 reads SNEGSKA (reference sequence). The V and J ends lost 4 bases and 8 bases respectively, with 9 bases between them. TCRdb's table, derived via immunoSEQ multiplex PCR, lists solely in-frame clones and lacks some. The data show about 84,000 clones, with around 94% seen just once and 8% to 13% held by the top ten. This material consisted of CD4+ or CD8+ T cells sorted from blood, taken in a trial of the OX40 agonist ivuxolimab. This rearrangement joins TRBV20-1 to TRBJ2-1; D is uncertain. This clonotype was obtained from an adult with an advanced solid tumor such as melanoma, head and neck, liver or kidney cancer. CDR3 bases: TGCAGTGCTAAGCCGATAGATGAGCAGTTCTTC. It specifies CSAKPIDEQFF.